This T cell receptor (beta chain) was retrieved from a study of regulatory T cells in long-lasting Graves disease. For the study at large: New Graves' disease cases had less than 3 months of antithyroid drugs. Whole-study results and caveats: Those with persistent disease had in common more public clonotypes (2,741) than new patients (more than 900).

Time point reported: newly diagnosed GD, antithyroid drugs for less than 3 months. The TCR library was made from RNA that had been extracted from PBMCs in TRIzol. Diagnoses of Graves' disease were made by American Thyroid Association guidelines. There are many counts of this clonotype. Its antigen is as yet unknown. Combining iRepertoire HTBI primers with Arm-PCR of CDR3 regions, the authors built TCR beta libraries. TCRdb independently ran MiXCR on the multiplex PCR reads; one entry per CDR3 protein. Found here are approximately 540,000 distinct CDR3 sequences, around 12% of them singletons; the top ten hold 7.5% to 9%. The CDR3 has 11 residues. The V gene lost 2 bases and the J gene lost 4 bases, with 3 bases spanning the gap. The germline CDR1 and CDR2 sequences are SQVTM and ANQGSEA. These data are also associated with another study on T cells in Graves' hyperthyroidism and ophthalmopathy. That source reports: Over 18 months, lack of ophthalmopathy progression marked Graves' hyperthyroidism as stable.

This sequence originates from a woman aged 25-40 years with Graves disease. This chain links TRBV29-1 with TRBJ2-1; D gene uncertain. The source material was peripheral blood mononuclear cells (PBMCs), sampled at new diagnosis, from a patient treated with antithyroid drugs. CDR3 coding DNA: TGCAGCGTTGAACCTTACAATGAGCAGTTCTTC. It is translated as CSVEPYNEQFF.